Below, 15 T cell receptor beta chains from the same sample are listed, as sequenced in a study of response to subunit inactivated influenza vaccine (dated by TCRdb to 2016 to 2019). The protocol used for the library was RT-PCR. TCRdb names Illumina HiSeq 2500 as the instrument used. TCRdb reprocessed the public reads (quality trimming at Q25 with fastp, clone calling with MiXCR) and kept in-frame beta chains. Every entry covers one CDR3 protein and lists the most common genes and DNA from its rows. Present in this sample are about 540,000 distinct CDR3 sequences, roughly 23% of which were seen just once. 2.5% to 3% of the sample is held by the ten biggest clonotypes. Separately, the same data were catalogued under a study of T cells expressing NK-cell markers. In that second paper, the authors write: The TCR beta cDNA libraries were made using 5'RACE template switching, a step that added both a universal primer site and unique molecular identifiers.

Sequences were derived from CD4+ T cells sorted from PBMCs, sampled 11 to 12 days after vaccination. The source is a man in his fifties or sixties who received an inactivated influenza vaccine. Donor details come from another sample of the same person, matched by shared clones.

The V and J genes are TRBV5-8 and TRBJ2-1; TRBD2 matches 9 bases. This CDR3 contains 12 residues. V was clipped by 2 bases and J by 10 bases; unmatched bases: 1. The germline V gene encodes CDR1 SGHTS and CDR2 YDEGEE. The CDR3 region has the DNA TGTGCCAGCAGCTTCCTAGCGGGAGAGCAGTTCTTC. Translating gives CASSFLAGEQFF.

DNA for the CDR3: TGCAGTGCTTCGGGCCCCCCAGCCTACGAGCAGTACTTC. Translated: CSASGPPAYEQYF. This chain uses TRBV20-1 with TRBJ2-7; D unresolved. V lost 5 bases to trimming and J lost 2 bases, with 13 bases between them. The CDR3 length is 13 residues. The V gene's germline CDR1 is DFQATT and CDR2 SNEGSKA (reference sequence).

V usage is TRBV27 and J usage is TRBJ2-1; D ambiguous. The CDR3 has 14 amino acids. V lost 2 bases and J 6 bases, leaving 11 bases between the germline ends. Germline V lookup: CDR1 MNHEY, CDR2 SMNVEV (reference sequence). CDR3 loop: CASSLRRRSNEQFF. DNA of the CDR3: TGTGCCAGCAGTTTAAGACGGAGAAGCAATGAGCAGTTCTTC.

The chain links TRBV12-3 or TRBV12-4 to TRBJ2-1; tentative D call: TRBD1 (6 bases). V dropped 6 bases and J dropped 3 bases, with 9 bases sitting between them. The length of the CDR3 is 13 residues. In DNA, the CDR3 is TGTGCCAGCAGCTTGACAGGCTACAATGAGCAGTTCTTC. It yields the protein CASSLTGYNEQFF.

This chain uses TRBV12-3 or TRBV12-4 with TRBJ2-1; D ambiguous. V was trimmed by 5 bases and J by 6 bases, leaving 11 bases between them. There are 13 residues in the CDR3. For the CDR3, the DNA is TGTGCCAGCAGTCAAACCCAGTCCAATGAGCAGTTCTTC. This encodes CASSQTQSNEQFF.

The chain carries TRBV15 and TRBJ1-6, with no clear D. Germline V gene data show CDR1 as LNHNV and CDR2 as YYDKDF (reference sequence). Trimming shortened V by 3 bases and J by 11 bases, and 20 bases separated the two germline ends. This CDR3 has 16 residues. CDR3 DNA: TGTGCCACCAGCAGCGAACCGGCACCTCAATTGACACCCCTCCACTTT. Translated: CATSSEPAPQLTPLHF.

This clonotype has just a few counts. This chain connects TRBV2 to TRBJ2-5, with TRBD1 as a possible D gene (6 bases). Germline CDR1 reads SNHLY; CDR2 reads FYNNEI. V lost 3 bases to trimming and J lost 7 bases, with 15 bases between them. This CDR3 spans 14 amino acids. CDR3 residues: CASSDPGERGTQYF. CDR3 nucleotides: TGTGCCAGCAGTGACCCAGGGGAGAGGGGGACCCAGTACTTC.

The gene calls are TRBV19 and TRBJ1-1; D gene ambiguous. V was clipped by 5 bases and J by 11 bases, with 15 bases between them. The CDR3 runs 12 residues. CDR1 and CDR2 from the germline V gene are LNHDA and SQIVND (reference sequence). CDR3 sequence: CASSPRTAGAFF. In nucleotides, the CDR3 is TGTGCCAGTAGTCCTCGAACGGCGGGGGCTTTCTTT. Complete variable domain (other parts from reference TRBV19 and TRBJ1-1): DGGITQSPKYLFRKEGQNVTLSCEQNLNHDAMYWYRQDPGQGLRLIYYSQIVNDFQKGDIAEGYSVSREKKESFPLTVTSAQKNPTAFYLCASSPRTAGAFFGQGTRLTVV.

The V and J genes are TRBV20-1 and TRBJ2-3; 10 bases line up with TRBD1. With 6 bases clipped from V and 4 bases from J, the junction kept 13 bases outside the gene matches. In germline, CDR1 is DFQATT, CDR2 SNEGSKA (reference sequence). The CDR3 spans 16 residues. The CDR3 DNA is TGCAGTGCGCCGGGGAAGGGACAGGGGTTCCCAGATACGCAGTATTTT. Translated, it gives CSAPGKGQGFPDTQYF.

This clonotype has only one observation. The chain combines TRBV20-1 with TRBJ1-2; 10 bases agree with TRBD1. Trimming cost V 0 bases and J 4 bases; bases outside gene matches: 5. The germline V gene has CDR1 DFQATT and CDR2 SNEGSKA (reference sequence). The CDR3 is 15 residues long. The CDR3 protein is CSARDWTGGGYGYTF. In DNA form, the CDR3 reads TGCAGTGCTAGAGATTGGACAGGGGGTGGCTATGGCTACACCTTC.

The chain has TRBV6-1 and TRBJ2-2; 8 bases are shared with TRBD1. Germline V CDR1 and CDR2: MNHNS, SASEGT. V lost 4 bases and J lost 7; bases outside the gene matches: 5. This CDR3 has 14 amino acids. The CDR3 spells CASSVDRVVGELFF. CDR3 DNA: TGTGCCAGCAGTGTGGACAGGGTCGTCGGGGAGCTGTTTTTT.

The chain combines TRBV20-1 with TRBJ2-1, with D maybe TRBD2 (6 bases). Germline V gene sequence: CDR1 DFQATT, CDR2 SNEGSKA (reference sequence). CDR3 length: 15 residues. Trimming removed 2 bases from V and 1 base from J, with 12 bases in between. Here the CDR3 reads CSARSSDISYNEQFF. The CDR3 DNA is TGCAGTGCTAGATCTAGCGATATTTCCTACAATGAGCAGTTCTTC.

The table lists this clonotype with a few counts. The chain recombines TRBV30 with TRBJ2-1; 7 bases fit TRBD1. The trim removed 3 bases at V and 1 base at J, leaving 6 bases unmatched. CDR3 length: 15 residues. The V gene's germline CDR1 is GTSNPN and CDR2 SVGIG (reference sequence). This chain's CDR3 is CAWSQNRGSYNEQFF. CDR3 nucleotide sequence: TGTGCCTGGAGCCAGAACAGGGGTTCCTACAATGAGCAGTTCTTC.

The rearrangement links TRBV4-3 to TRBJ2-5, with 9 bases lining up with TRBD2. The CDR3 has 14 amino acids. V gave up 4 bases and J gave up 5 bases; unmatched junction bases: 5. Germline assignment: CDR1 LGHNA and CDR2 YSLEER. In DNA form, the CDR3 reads TGCGCCAGCAGCCTCGTAGCGGGAGCGGAGACCCAGTACTTC. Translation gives CASSLVAGAETQYF.

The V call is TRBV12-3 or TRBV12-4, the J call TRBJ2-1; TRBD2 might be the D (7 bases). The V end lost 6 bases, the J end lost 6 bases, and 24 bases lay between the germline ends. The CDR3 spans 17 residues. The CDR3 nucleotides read TGTGCCAGCAGACCCCCCTTGGGGGGGGGGCTTGGCAATGAGCAGTTCTTC. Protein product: CASRPPLGGGLGNEQFF.